These 22 T cell receptor beta chains share one sample of origin, sequenced in a study of T cells in Graves' hyperthyroidism and ophthalmopathy. RNA transcripts provided the source from which TCR beta CDR3 regions were amplified. The HTBI primer set served for first-round RT-PCR of the TCR CDR3. TCRdb reanalysed the multiplex PCR reads using MiXCR and keeps one entry per CDR3 protein. The sample gives a few hundred thousand distinct CDR3 sequences, around 15% of which show up once; 5.3% is in the top ten. Sequencing was done on a sample of blood. These TCRs come from a woman younger than 30 with Graves' hyperthyroidism.

This clonotype was seen repeatedly, ten times or more. The chain is built from TRBV24-1 and TRBJ2-2; TRBD1 matches at 9 bases. The CDR3 loop spans 16 amino acids. V trimming: 4 bases; J trimming: 4 bases; junction bases outside the gene matches: 6. CDR1 is KGHDR, CDR2 SFDVKD, per germline. The CDR3 protein is CATSESGTGTTGELFF. The CDR3 nucleotides read TGTGCCACCAGTGAATCCGGGACAGGGACCACCGGGGAGCTGTTTTTT.

This clonotype has a count of ten or more. The chain has TRBV12-3 or TRBV12-4 and TRBJ2-5; the D gene is possibly TRBD2 (6 bases). V lost 3 bases, J lost 5 bases, and 22 bases lay in between. This CDR3 is built from 17 residues. Here the CDR3 DNA reads TGTGCCAGCAGTTTCTTGCTTATGGACAAGGGAGGTGAGACCCAGTACTTC. Encoded protein: CASSFLLMDKGGETQYF.

V usage is TRBV27 and J usage is TRBJ2-5; D assignment may be TRBD1 or TRBD2 (5 bases each). V was trimmed by 6 bases and J by 5 bases, leaving 19 bases between them. The CDR3 is 15 residues long. CDR1 is MNHEY, CDR2 SMNVEV, per germline (reference sequence). CDR3 in amino acids: CASSRGRARAETQYF. The DNA for the CDR3 is TGTGCCAGCAGCCGAGGCAGGGCGAGGGCGGAGACCCAGTACTTC.

This clonotype was seen many times. J is TRBJ2-7 and V is TRBV10-3; D ambiguous. Germline V lookup: CDR1 ENHRY, CDR2 SYGVKD. Trimming left V 0 bases short and J 7 bases short, with 13 bases between. The CDR3 contains 14 residues. The CDR3 spells CAISESTAVLEQYF. The DNA of the CDR3 is TGTGCCATCAGTGAGTCGACTGCGGTGTTGGAGCAGTACTTC.

In this sample, this clonotype turned up many times. Here the CDR3 reads CASSLGVVYEQYF. CDR3 DNA sequence: TGTGCCAGCAGTTTAGGTGTGGTCTACGAGCAGTACTTC. The J gene is TRBJ2-7, the V gene TRBV27; D not certain. CDR1 is MNHEY, CDR2 SMNVEV, per germline (reference sequence). The CDR3 is made up of 13 amino acids. V was cut by 2 bases and J by 3 bases, with 8 bases left in between.

The sample holds many counts of this clonotype. J is TRBJ2-1 and V is TRBV7-3; TRBD2 matches at 12 bases. Looked up from germline, CDR1 is SGHTA and CDR2 is FQGTGA. V gave up 5 bases and J gave up 7 bases; unmatched junction bases: 3. The CDR3 length is 14 residues. The CDR3 is CASSGGLAGNEQFF. The DNA of the CDR3 is TGTGCCAGCAGCGGAGGACTAGCGGGAAATGAGCAGTTCTTC.

This clonotype was seen at least ten times. The rearrangement uses TRBV27 and TRBJ2-1; D is unclear. V was pared by 4 bases and J by 7 bases, with 20 bases between. The CDR3 sequence is 16 residues long. Germline V CDR1 and CDR2: MNHEY, SMNVEV (reference sequence). CDR3 DNA sequence: TGTGCCAGCAGTTCAAAACCGGGTGGCTTTGGGAATGAGCAGTTCTTC. Its translation: CASSSKPGGFGNEQFF.

The V gene is TRBV6-1, the J gene TRBJ2-4, with D unclear. The CDR3 totals 12 residues. Germline CDR1 reads MNHNS; CDR2 reads SASEGT. V was clipped by 6 bases and J by 8 bases, with 11 bases between them. The CDR3 sequence is CASSPVPYIQYF. The DNA of the CDR3 is TGTGCCAGCAGCCCCGTGCCCTACATTCAGTACTTC.

The rearrangement links TRBV20-1 to TRBJ2-7; TRBD2 matches 9 bases. The CDR3 sequence is 14 residues long. The ends lost 6 bases at V and 6 bases at J; junction bases unmatched: 12. The V gene's germline CDR1 is DFQATT and CDR2 SNEGSKA (reference sequence). CDR3 region: CSADRTSERGEQYF. CDR3 DNA: TGCAGTGCGGACCGGACTAGCGAGAGAGGCGAGCAGTACTTC.

This clonotype came up a few times. The V call is TRBV7-3, the J call TRBJ2-5; TRBD1 might be the D (6 bases). The germline gives CDR1 SGHTA, CDR2 FQGTGA. V was shortened by 2 bases and J by 5 bases, with 9 bases between the two germline ends. The CDR3 contains 13 residues. This CDR3 is CASSLHREETQYF. CDR3 nucleotide sequence: TGTGCCAGCAGCTTACACAGGGAGGAGACCCAGTACTTC.

The rearrangement joins TRBV12-5 to TRBJ1-1; 8 nucleotides agree with TRBD1. The ends lost 9 bases at V and 5 bases at J; junction bases unmatched: 17. The CDR3 is made up of 16 amino acids. Germline V gene sequence: CDR1 LGHNT, CDR2 FRNRAP. CDR3 residues: CARRWKAGGGSTEAFF. DNA of the CDR3: TGTGCTAGGCGGTGGAAGGCAGGGGGCGGGTCGACTGAAGCTTTCTTT. Full variable domain (rest looked up from reference TRBV12-5 and TRBJ1-1): DARVTQTPRHKVTEMGQEVTMRCQPILGHNTVFWYRQTMMQGLELLAYFRNRAPLDDSGMPKDRFSAEMPDATLATLKIQPSEPRDSAVYFCARRWKAGGGSTEAFFGQGTRLTVV.

This clonotype showed up many times. This chain joins TRBV27 and TRBJ2-6; D may be TRBD1 (5 bases). The CDR3 sequence is 15 residues long. V was pared by 6 bases and J by 0 bases, with 9 bases between. Germline loops: CDR1 MNHEY, CDR2 SMNVEV (reference sequence). CDR3 sequence: CASSPTVSGANVLTF. The CDR3 DNA sequence: TGTGCCAGCAGCCCGACAGTCTCTGGGGCCAACGTCCTGACTTTC.

The CDR3 nucleotides are TGTGCCAGCAGCACACAGGGGGGGGGAGGTAACTATGGCTACACCTTC. Residues: CASSTQGGGGNYGYTF. The V call is TRBV6-1, the J call TRBJ1-2; the match to TRBD1 covers 8 bases. The CDR3 loop spans 16 amino acids. Germline V gene data show CDR1 as MNHNS and CDR2 as SASEGT. Losses at the gene ends were 6 bases for V and 1 base for J; bases not matched to a gene: 10.

This clonotype was counted at least ten times. The chain combines TRBV10-1 with TRBJ1-5, with 10 bases lining up with TRBD1. With V trimmed by 5 bases and J by 1 base, 5 bases remained unmatched. Germline V gene sequence: CDR1 WNHNN, CDR2 SYGVQD (reference sequence). The CDR3 loop spans 16 amino acids. CDR3 DNA: TGCGCCAGCAGTTACCCGGGACAGGGGAGCAATCAGCCCCAGCATTTT. Residues: CASSYPGQGSNQPQHF.

The sample holds many counts of this clonotype. The chain carries TRBV20-1 and TRBJ2-7, with 12 bases matching TRBD2. This CDR3 is built from 15 residues. With 1 base clipped from V and 6 bases from J, the junction kept 7 bases outside the gene matches. From germline, CDR1 is DFQATT and CDR2 SNEGSKA (reference sequence). The CDR3 loop reads CSARGRLAGVGEQYF. CDR3 DNA: TGCAGTGCTAGAGGCCGACTAGCGGGAGTTGGCGAGCAGTACTTC.

This clonotype was seen many times. The chain uses TRBV11-1 and TRBJ2-7; weak D call: TRBD2 (6 bases). Trimming removed 4 bases from V and 3 bases from J, with 16 bases in between. This CDR3 contains 15 residues. Germline CDR1 reads SGHAT; CDR2 reads FQDESV (reference sequence). The DNA for the CDR3 is TGTGCCAGCAGCTCGAATCCGGGACTCAACTACGAGCAGTACTTC. Its protein product is CASSSNPGLNYEQYF.

This clonotype was observed a few times. The chain is built from TRBV10-3 and TRBJ2-2; 12 bases are a match to TRBD2. This CDR3 comprises 19 residues. Germline CDR1 reads ENHRY; CDR2 reads SYGVKD. V shed 3 bases, J shed 0 bases, and the junction held 8 bases outside the gene matches. In DNA form, the CDR3 reads TGTGCCATCAGTGACGGACTAGCGGGACCTGCCCCGAACACCGGGGAGCTGTTTTTT. Translated, it gives CAISDGLAGPAPNTGELFF.

This clonotype was found a few times. The V call is TRBV3-1, the J call TRBJ2-3; 7 positions match TRBD2. The germline CDR1 and CDR2 sequences are LGHDT and YNNKEL (reference sequence). Trimming at V came to 4 bases and at J to 3 bases, leaving 7 bases not matched to a gene. This CDR3 has 15 residues. Here the CDR3 reads CASSPAGVGTDTQYF. The CDR3 DNA is TGTGCCAGCAGCCCGGCGGGAGTTGGAACAGATACGCAGTATTTT.

In its sample, this clonotype was seen a few times. The chain carries TRBV19 and TRBJ2-7; no definite D call. Looked up from germline, CDR1 is LNHDA and CDR2 is SQIVND (reference sequence). With 1 base removed from V and 6 bases from J, the gap between germline ends came to 13 bases. The CDR3 is made up of 14 amino acids. CDR3 in DNA: TGTGCCAGTAGTATAGCCGGACCGACCGGCGAGCAGTACTTC. Protein product: CASSIAGPTGEQYF.

This clonotype was seen at least ten times. This chain joins TRBV18 and TRBJ1-5; D might be TRBD1 (6 bases). The CDR3 spans 14 residues. Germline lookup yields CDR1 KGHSH and CDR2 LQKENI. V shed 0 bases and J shed 7 bases, with 10 bases lying between them. In DNA form, the CDR3 reads TGTGCCAGCTCACCACCTGGGGGCGGGCAGCCCCAGCATTTT. Its translation is CASSPPGGGQPQHF.

This clonotype has only a few counts. This chain joins TRBV4-3 and TRBJ2-3; D remains unclear. V gave up 0 bases and J gave up 5 bases, with 6 bases separating them. This CDR3 region has 13 residues. Germline loops: CDR1 LGHNA, CDR2 YSLEER. The CDR3: CASSQEAEDTQYF. In nucleotides, the CDR3 is TGCGCCAGCAGCCAAGAGGCGGAAGATACGCAGTATTTT.

This clonotype was picked up a small number of times. V gene TRBV15 combines with J gene TRBJ2-3; D is ambiguous. There are 15 residues in the CDR3. Deletions cut 2 bases from V and 4 bases from J, with 13 bases between. The germline gives CDR1 LNHNV, CDR2 YYDKDF (reference sequence). DNA for the CDR3: TGTGCCACCAGCAGATACCCGGAAGGAGCAGATACGCAGTATTTT. This translates into CATSRYPEGADTQYF. Combining the CDR3 with reference TRBV15 and TRBJ2-3 gives the whole variable domain DAMVIQNPRYQVTQFGKPVTLSCSQTLNHNVMYWYQQKSSQAPKLLFHYYDKDFNNEADTPDNFQSRRPNTSFCFLDIRSPGLGDTAMYLCATSRYPEGADTQYFGPGTRLTVL.